This T cell receptor beta chain was recovered during a study of blood T cells in healthy people across ages. Study-level points and caveats: While age rose, TCR beta diversity per million T cells dropped in a roughly linear way. The percentage of naive T cells correlated strongly with TCR beta diversity.

The amount of total RNA extracted per sample was at least 5 micrograms. A second PCR of roughly 7 to 11 cycles used a sample-barcoded 5' primer and a J-beta primer mix. TCRdb recomputed calls from the 5' RACE reads with MiXCR, one row per CDR3 protein. The data hold more than 650,000 distinct CDR3 sequences, with about 20% observed a single time. For this clonotype: Its antigen is currently unknown.

This CDR3 region has 14 residues. Trimming stripped 5 bases from V and 4 bases from J, with 12 bases between. The clonotype was recovered from a man aged 70 or older in good health. The chain links TRBV12-3 or TRBV12-4 to TRBJ2-1, with D possibly matching TRBD2 (7 bases). Sequencing was done on a sample of blood. The CDR3 spells CASSGGGIYNEQFF. The DNA of the CDR3 is TGTGCCAGCAGTGGGGGGGGCATATACAATGAGCAGTTCTTC.